The clone carrying this TCR beta chain was seen only a few times. As yet, its antigen is unknown. The PCR contained 60 Vbeta and 13 Jbeta primers. TCRdb keeps only in-frame clones here, not all; method: immunoSEQ multiplex PCR. The repertoire has 100,000 to 150,000 clones, more than 55% of them found once; the top ten carry more than 1.5%. This entry belongs to a study of cytomegalovirus exposure and HLA in healthy donors. Study background: Counted in an early data release were about 80 million unique TCRs from HLA-typed donors.

Germline V lookup: CDR1 MNHNS, CDR2 SASEGT. This CDR3 is built from 13 residues. V was cut by 7 bases and J by 0 bases, with 7 bases left in between. The study's findings and limits: A later look showed TCR association rates differing by HLA locus, highest for DRB1 and lowest for HLA-C.

The V call is TRBV6-1, the J call TRBJ1-3; D is undetermined. Sequenced material: PBMCs. This clonotype was obtained from a man between 18 and 29 years old in good health and CMV-seronegative. The DNA for the CDR3 is TGTGCCAGCACCAGCGACTCTGGAAACACCATATATTTT. Translating gives CASTSDSGNTIYF.